The count of the clone carrying this TCR beta chain is one. As yet, its antigen is unknown. Only in-frame clones appear in the TCRdb table, and some are missing; sequencing was by immunoSEQ multiplex PCR. The repertoire holds more than 85,000 clones, with around 89% as singletons. This sample was included in a study of T cell responses to AZD1222 COVID-19 vaccine. The length of the CDR3 is 13 residues. Germline V CDR1 and CDR2: LNHDA, SQIVND (reference sequence). Findings and caveats of the study: Clonal diversity was possibly underestimated, and white British individuals and females predominated among donors. AZD1222 recipients seropositive at baseline numbered only six or seven. Repertoire samples came only from after the peak T cell response. Targeting of unmutated variant regions was reportedly seen in nearly half of spike-specific TCRs.

This TCR was recovered from an adult in good health. The rearrangement joins TRBV19 to TRBJ1-5, with D uncertain. Here the sequenced sample was peripheral blood, taken on day 0 of AZD1222 vaccination. In nucleotides, the CDR3 is TGTGGTAGTGGGTTTTTGGGCAATCAGCCCCAGCATTTT. Translating it yields CGSGFLGNQPQHF.